Listed below are T cell receptor beta chains from one sample, sequenced in a study of blood T cell repertoires in COVID-19. The table came from immunoSEQ multiplex PCR; TCRdb's copy has only in-frame clones and leaves some out. The sample has 350,000 or so clones, more than 70% seen once. The sequencing input was peripheral blood. These receptors originate from a man in his thirties or forties with active or convalescent COVID-19. Both conserved end residues are part of each CDR3. D genes are given only for firm matches. A row's size may be missing; if present it is once, few, many or a size class.

V	size	D	J	CDR3	DNA
TRBV6-2/TRBV6-3	few	.	TRBJ1-5	CASSYGGRQPQHF	TGTGCCAGCAGTTATGGGGGCCGTCAGCCCCAGCATTTT
TRBV11-2	.	.	TRBJ1-1	CASGDSLNTEAFF	TGTGCCAGCGGCGACAGCTTGAACACTGAAGCTTTCTTT
TRBV18	.	.	TRBJ2-1	CASSLDRDNEQFF	TGTGCCAGCTCCCTAGACAGAGACAATGAGCAGTTCTTC
TRBV2	once	.	TRBJ1-3	CASSETGYSGNTIYF	TGTGCCAGCAGTGAAACAGGTTATTCTGGAAACACCATATATTTT
TRBV7-9	once	.	TRBJ2-5	CASSFKETQYF	TGTGCCAGCAGCTTCAAAGAGACCCAGTACTTC
TRBV7-9	.	.	TRBJ2-5	CASSKTTGQETQYF	TGTGCCAGCAGCAAGACCACAGGACAAGAGACCCAGTACTTC
TRBV24-1	.	.	TRBJ2-2	CATLGAEGTGELFF	TGTGCCACCTTGGGGGCCGAGGGAACCGGGGAGCTGTTTTTT
TRBV6-2/TRBV6-3	.	.	TRBJ1-6	CASSYPPRQPSNSPLHF	TGTGCCAGCAGTTATCCGCCGAGACAGCCGTCCAATTCACCCCTCCACTTT
TRBV10-3	.	.	TRBJ1-2	CAINPTQEGGYTF	TGTGCCATCAATCCAACCCAGGAGGGGGGCTACACCTTC
TRBV7-9	.	TRBD2	TRBJ2-7	CASSIGLVNYEQYF	TGTGCCAGCAGCATCGGACTAGTCAACTACGAGCAGTACTTC
TRBV5-1	.	.	TRBJ1-5	CASSLEGGQPQHF	TGCGCCAGCAGCTTGGAGGGAGGTCAGCCCCAGCATTTT
TRBV6-5	.	TRBD2	TRBJ2-1	CASTTSAGGLHEQFF	TGTGCCAGCACCACCTCGGCGGGGGGACTTCATGAGCAGTTCTTC
TRBV27	.	.	TRBJ2-7	CASSFVAGAFDEQYF	TGTGCCAGCAGTTTCGTCGCGGGCGCTTTCGACGAGCAGTACTTC
TRBV5-1	.	.	TRBJ1-1	CASSGPDAGGTEAFF	TGCGCCAGCAGCGGGCCGGACGCCGGGGGCACTGAAGCTTTCTTT
TRBV5-1	.	.	TRBJ2-7	CASRLGQHEQYF	TGCGCCAGCAGGCTGGGCCAACACGAGCAGTACTTC
TRBV13	.	.	TRBJ2-7	CASSLSYEQYF	TGTGCCAGCAGCCTCTCCTACGAGCAGTACTTC
TRBV2	.	.	TRBJ1-1	CASSDSEGGTEAFF	TGTGCCAGCAGTGACTCGGAAGGAGGCACTGAAGCTTTCTTT
TRBV7-9	.	.	TRBJ1-4	CASSLERGTSFF	TGTGCCAGCAGCTTGGAAAGGGGTACTTCGTTTTTT
TRBV29-1	.	.	TRBJ1-1	CSVRVATNTEAFF	TGCAGCGTGAGAGTAGCCACGAACACTGAAGCTTTCTTT
TRBV30	.	.	TRBJ2-7	CAWSVRGGGPRDF	TGTGCCTGGAGTGTACGAGGGGGGGGCCCCAGGGACTTC
TRBV20-1	.	TRBD1	TRBJ1-1	CSARTGWVAFF	TGCAGTGCCAGGACAGGGTGGGTGGCTTTCTTT
TRBV5-1	.	.	TRBJ2-2	CASSLEAVTGELFF	TGCGCCAGCAGCTTGGAAGCGGTCACCGGGGAGCTGTTTTTT
TRBV2	.	.	TRBJ1-1	CASSVIRNTEAFF	TGTGCCAGCAGTGTAATCAGGAACACTGAAGCTTTCTTT
TRBV9	.	TRBD1	TRBJ1-6	CASSAGGYSYNSPLHF	TGTGCCAGCAGCGCAGGGGGATACAGTTATAATTCACCCCTCCACTTT
TRBV19	.	.	TRBJ1-2	CASSPLDTYSIYGYTF	TGTGCCAGTAGCCCCCTGGACACCTACAGTATCTATGGCTACACCTTC
TRBV10-3	.	.	TRBJ2-7	CAISGGQLGNEQYF	TGTGCCATCAGTGGGGGCCAGTTGGGTAACGAGCAGTACTTC
TRBV5-1	.	TRBD2	TRBJ2-3	CASSLQGGGETDTQYF	TGCGCCAGCAGCTTACAGGGCGGGGGGGAAACAGATACGCAGTATTTT
TRBV12-3/TRBV12-4	.	.	TRBJ1-5	CASSPSMRPQHF	TGTGCCAGCAGTCCCTCCATGAGGCCCCAGCATTTT
TRBV10-3	.	.	TRBJ1-6	CAIGTPGSPLHF	TGTGCCATCGGTACGCCGGGTTCACCCCTCCACTTT
TRBV7-2	.	.	TRBJ1-2	CASTIAAGRALGYTF	TGTGCCAGCACTATAGCGGCGGGACGGGCCCTGGGCTACACCTTC
TRBV19	.	.	TRBJ1-2	CASSKTLTTTSFDYGYTF	TGTGCCAGTAGTAAAACTTTGACAACGACCTCCTTCGACTATGGCTACACCTTC
TRBV6-5	.	.	TRBJ1-1	CASSFRLYTEAFF	TGTGCCAGCAGTTTCCGACTCTACACTGAAGCTTTCTTT
TRBV2	few	.	TRBJ2-3	CASRKEGRRRIDDTQYF	TGTGCCAGCAGAAAAGAGGGCCGGCGGCGGATCGACGATACGCAGTATTTT
TRBV5-1	.	.	TRBJ1-1	CASTSRQTNTEAFF	TGCGCCAGCACATCGCGACAGACGAACACTGAAGCTTTCTTT
TRBV6-5	.	TRBD1	TRBJ2-1	CASSYPGGEQFF	TGTGCCAGCAGTTACCCAGGGGGTGAGCAGTTCTTC
TRBV5-1	.	.	TRBJ1-3	CASSLGQAGNTIYF	TGCGCCAGCAGCTTGGGACAGGCTGGAAACACCATATATTTT
TRBV19	.	.	TRBJ1-5	CAIGSTYNQPQHF	TGTGCCATCGGGAGTACTTACAATCAGCCCCAGCATTTT
TRBV7-2	.	TRBD2	TRBJ2-7	CASSLRTRGAEQYF	TGTGCCAGCAGCTTAAGGACTAGGGGCGCGGAGCAGTACTTC
TRBV5-6	few	TRBD1	TRBJ1-2	CASSWGQGNYGYTF	TGTGCCAGCAGCTGGGGACAGGGGAACTATGGCTACACCTTC
TRBV7-8	.	TRBD2	TRBJ2-7	CASSLPGAEREEEQYF	TGTGCCAGCAGCTTACCCGGTGCGGAGCGGGAGGAAGAGCAGTACTTC
TRBV9	.	.	TRBJ1-3	CASSIQGHSGNTIYF	TGTGCCAGCAGCATCCAGGGGCATAGTGGAAACACCATATATTTT
TRBV7-3	.	TRBD2	TRBJ2-3	CASSPSGGAGADTQYF	TGTGCCAGCAGCCCCAGCGGGGGGGCCGGAGCAGATACGCAGTATTTT
TRBV6-5	.	.	TRBJ1-2	CASSYHGEHNYGYTF	TGTGCCAGCAGTTACCATGGGGAGCACAACTATGGCTACACCTTC
TRBV10-3	.	TRBD2	TRBJ2-1	CAISDWGGEYNEQFF	TGTGCCATCAGTGACTGGGGGGGGGAGTACAATGAGCAGTTCTTC
TRBV6-5	few	TRBD1	TRBJ1-2	CASSDSGTGNYGYTF	TGTGCCAGCAGTGACTCCGGGACAGGGAACTATGGCTACACCTTC